This TCR beta chain came from a study of shared clonotypes between healthy human individuals. V lost 0 bases and J 11 bases, leaving 8 bases between the germline ends. The CDR3 has 11 amino acids. The germline gives CDR1 DFQATT, CDR2 SNEGSKA (reference sequence). The method was immunoSEQ multiplex PCR; TCRdb's version includes in-frame clones alone and lacks a portion of them. The sample holds around 120,000 clones, 67% seen once. This clone was detected a few times. The sequence derives from a woman between 25 and 40 years old in good health. This chain joins TRBV20-1 and TRBJ2-1; D is unresolved. The material sequenced was memory CD8+ T cells sorted from blood. As for subset: CD45RO+ cells pooled with CCR7-negative TemRA cells. The CDR3 DNA sequence: TGCAGTGCTAGAGAGGTGGTTCAGCAGTTCTTC. This translates into CSAREVVQQFF.